The rows below give T cell receptor beta chains drawn from one sample of a study of blood T cell repertoires in COVID-19. Some clones are missing from TCRdb's copy, which holds only in-frame ones; the method was immunoSEQ multiplex PCR. The data contain 150,000 to 200,000 clones, around three quarters of them singletons. Sequenced: peripheral blood. The source is a man between 60 and 70 years old with active or convalescent COVID-19. The conserved cysteine and the conserved F or W are not part of the CDR3 here. A D gene is named only where the DNA matches it firmly.

cdr3_aa | d_call | j_call | v_call
ASSRDYQTTNEQF | TRBD2 | TRBJ2-1 | TRBV6-5
ASSLGTGGGNEQF | TRBD1 | TRBJ2-1 | TRBV28
ASLPLAGGPNTGELF | TRBD2 | TRBJ2-2 | TRBV18
ASQPDSSRVPYEQY | - | TRBJ2-7 | TRBV4-2
ASSYRVYEQY | - | TRBJ2-7 | TRBV28
ASSVQGAGTGELF | TRBD1 | TRBJ2-2 | TRBV9
ASSLGQPQH | - | TRBJ1-5 | TRBV28
ASSLPDSVGYT | - | TRBJ1-2 | TRBV28
AMRGNTEAF | - | TRBJ1-1 | TRBV6-5
ASSQGTGIGEQF | TRBD1 | TRBJ2-1 | TRBV14
ASSLSRKNNEQF | - | TRBJ2-1 | TRBV14
ATSRETGGGLSHEQY | TRBD1 | TRBJ2-7 | TRBV15
ASSLRSSNQPQH | - | TRBJ1-5 | TRBV27
ASSQGAGRELF | - | TRBJ2-2 | TRBV4-3
ASSSYSGDFQETQY | TRBD2 | TRBJ2-5 | TRBV27
ASSRRQGRNNNEQF | TRBD1 | TRBJ2-1 | TRBV11-2
ASSLGQGAGPQH | TRBD1 | TRBJ1-5 | TRBV5-6
ASSPGQGVPPLH | TRBD1 | TRBJ1-6 | TRBV18
ASSMLRGGLVQPQH | - | TRBJ1-5 | TRBV19
ASCEQGAKNTEAF | TRBD1 | TRBJ1-1 | TRBV28
ASSMVPGEVQPQH | - | TRBJ1-5 | TRBV19
SATLEETQY | - | TRBJ2-5 | TRBV20-1
AGGNVPSSYNEQF | - | TRBJ2-1 | TRBV5-4